The following is a T cell receptor beta chain sequence with its context. This specimen comes from a study of T cells in Graves' hyperthyroidism and ophthalmopathy. Amplification targeted TCR beta CDR3 regions from RNA transcripts. TCR CDR3 underwent first-round RT-PCR with the HTBI primer set. Each CDR3 protein is one row after TCRdb ran MiXCR on the multiplex PCR reads. The data show roughly 500,000 distinct CDR3 sequences, 46% seen once. Germline CDR1 is SEHNR and CDR2 is FQNEAQ (reference sequence). CDR3 size: 17 residues. The germline V and J ends were trimmed by 5 bases and 3 bases, with 19 bases remaining between them.

The sequence was collected from an adult woman with Graves' disease, either hyperthyroidism or ophthalmopathy (not recorded which). Material: peripheral blood or thyroid tissue (not recorded which). V is TRBV7-9 and J is TRBJ1-4; a possible D gene is TRBD1 (6 bases). The DNA of the CDR3 is TGTGCCAGCAGCCGACCCTTACGACAGGTGGCTAATGAAAAACTGTTTTTT. Its protein product is CASSRPLRQVANEKLFF.